This note documents a single TCR beta chain sequence. This record comes from a study of early stage breast cancer tumors. Profiled with immunoSEQ multiplex PCR; TCRdb holds only in-frame clones, not every one. The profile shows around 11,000 clones, approximately 72% of them singletons. V lost 6 bases and J 1 base, leaving 10 bases between the germline ends. Germline values: CDR1 MNHNS, CDR2 SASEGT. This CDR3 contains 13 residues. The sequenced sample was breast tumor tissue. The receptor comes from a person aged 65 to 85 with breast cancer. This sequence joins TRBV6-1 and TRBJ2-7, with D perhaps TRBD1 (6 bases). The CDR3 protein is CASRGQTSYEQYF. The DNA for the CDR3 is TGTGCCAGCAGAGGACAGACGTCCTACGAGCAGTACTTC.